The 3 T cell receptor beta chains below were found in one sample sequenced in a study of cytomegalovirus exposure and HLA in healthy donors. Use of 60 Vbeta and 13 Jbeta primers characterized the PCR. TCRdb's table, derived via immunoSEQ multiplex PCR, lists solely in-frame clones and lacks some. Of roughly 80,000 clones listed, more than 55% are singletons. Sequenced: PBMCs. The source is a man aged 55-75 years in good health and CMV-seropositive.

The table lists this clone with a few counts. This chain connects TRBV6-1 to TRBJ1-1; TRBD1 is a possible D gene (6 bases). The CDR3 covers 16 residues. V lost 3 bases, J lost 4 bases, and 18 bases lay in between. Germline V gene sequence: CDR1 MNHNS, CDR2 SASEGT. The CDR3 DNA is TGTGCCAGCAGTGACATAAGAGGGCTAGGGGGCACTGAAGCTTTCTTT. It is translated as CASSDIRGLGGTEAFF.

This clone was counted a few times. The chain employs TRBV15 and TRBJ2-5; 9 bases match TRBD1. J gave up 4 bases and V 6 bases, and 9 bases lay outside the gene matches. Germline V gene lookup returns CDR1 LNHNV and CDR2 YYDKDF (reference sequence). The CDR3 runs 15 residues. In DNA form, the CDR3 reads TGTGCCACCAGAGGGACAGGGTCGGATCCAGAGACCCAGTACTTC. Protein product: CATRGTGSDPETQYF.

V is TRBV28 and J is TRBJ1-5; D call uncertain. Germline-derived CDR1 and CDR2 are MDHEN and SYDVKM. The CDR3 runs to 15 residues. The germline V and J ends were trimmed by 2 bases and 1 base, with 9 bases remaining between them. The CDR3 reads CASSLTWESNQPQHF. The DNA of the CDR3 is TGTGCCAGCAGTTTAACCTGGGAGAGCAATCAGCCCCAGCATTTT.